Shown below are 11 T cell receptor beta chains from a single sample sequenced in a study of blood T cell repertoires in COVID-19. TCRdb keeps only in-frame clones here, not all; method: immunoSEQ multiplex PCR. This sample yields some 49,000 clones, of which 65% to 90% are seen a single time; more than 2.5% belongs to the top ten. The sequenced sample consisted of peripheral blood. The receptors originated from a woman in her sixties with acute or convalescent COVID-19.

In its sample, this clone was seen a few times. V and J are TRBV6-6 and TRBJ2-7; no reliable D call. The ends were cut back, 6 bases at V and 5 bases at J, with 8 bases in the middle. Germline V gene data show CDR1 as MNHNY and CDR2 as SVGAGI (reference sequence). The CDR3 contains 11 residues. Here the CDR3 DNA reads TGTGCCAGCAGCCATAACAACGAGCAGTACTTC. It specifies CASSHNNEQYF.

In this sample, this clone turned up once. The chain links TRBV11-2 to TRBJ2-3; 7 bases map to TRBD2. The germline gives CDR1 SGHAT, CDR2 FQNNGV. The ends lost 5 bases at V and 1 base at J; junction bases unmatched: 9. The CDR3 covers 16 residues. CDR3 in DNA: TGTGCCAGCAGCCCCTACGGGGCGGGGGGCACAGATACGCAGTATTTT. Its protein is CASSPYGAGGTDTQYF.

The chain has TRBV5-1 and TRBJ1-1; 10 bases are a match to TRBD1. The CDR3 is 14 residues long. The V gene's germline CDR1 is SGHRS and CDR2 YFSETQ. The V segment lost 7 bases and the J segment 3 bases; nucleotides outside the gene matches: 6. The CDR3 bases are TGCGCCAGCGGGACAGGGGATATGGACACTGAAGCTTTCTTT. Translating it yields CASGTGDMDTEAFF.

This chain joins TRBV18 and TRBJ1-3, with no clear D. Trimming took off 0 bases at V and 0 bases at J, with 15 bases between the two ends. Germline V CDR1 and CDR2: KGHSH, LQKENI. The CDR3 is 18 amino acids. The CDR3 DNA sequence: TGTGCCAGCTCACCACCACTTTACAGTTCCTACTCTGGAAACACCATATATTTT. Residues: CASSPPLYSSYSGNTIYF.

This clone has a single count. V usage is TRBV30 and J usage is TRBJ1-2, with D maybe TRBD1 (5 bases). V gave up 3 bases and J gave up 8 bases, with 13 bases separating them. CDR3 size: 12 residues. Germline values: CDR1 GTSNPN, CDR2 SVGIG (reference sequence). The DNA for the CDR3 is TGTGCCTGGAGAGACAGCTCAAGAGGCTACACCTTC. Protein: CAWRDSSRGYTF.

This sequence joins TRBV19 and TRBJ1-5, with a possible D match to TRBD1 (5 bases). The CDR3 runs 15 residues. Trimming pared 1 base from V and 2 bases from J, leaving 9 bases between. CDR1 and CDR2 from the germline V gene are LNHDA and SQIVND (reference sequence). The CDR3 DNA reads as TGTGCCAGTAGTATAGCGGGGGAGCGCAATCAGCCCCAGCATTTT. It specifies CASSIAGERNQPQHF.

The chain links TRBV24-1 to TRBJ2-1, with 9 bases aligning to TRBD1. The germline gives CDR1 KGHDR, CDR2 SFDVKD. V lost 1 base to trimming and J lost 8 bases; unmatched junction nucleotides: 8. The CDR3 is made up of 16 amino acids. The CDR3 sequence: CATSDLRGTGSHEQFF. CDR3 DNA sequence: TGTGCCACCAGTGATTTACGCGGGACAGGGTCGCATGAGCAGTTCTTC.

The rearrangement joins TRBV19 to TRBJ2-5; the match to TRBD2 covers 9 bases. There are 15 residues in the CDR3. V lost 1 base and J lost 1; bases outside the gene matches: 1. Germline V lookup: CDR1 LNHDA, CDR2 SQIVND (reference sequence). The DNA of the CDR3 is TGTGCCAGTAGTATAGGACTAGCGGCCCAAGAGACCCAGTACTTC. Its translation: CASSIGLAAQETQYF.

This chain uses TRBV10-1 with TRBJ2-1, with D unclear. The germline V gene encodes CDR1 WNHNN and CDR2 SYGVQD (reference sequence). This CDR3 contains 16 residues. The V end lost 3 bases, the J end lost 0 bases, and 12 bases lay between the germline ends. CDR3 loop: CASSDQAASSYNEQFF. In DNA form, the CDR3 reads TGCGCCAGCAGTGACCAGGCTGCCAGCTCCTACAATGAGCAGTTCTTC.

This rearrangement joins TRBV24-1 to TRBJ2-5; D is uncertain. Per the germline V gene, CDR1 is KGHDR and CDR2 is SFDVKD. CDR3 length: 15 residues. V was trimmed by 4 bases and J by 5 bases, leaving 16 bases between them. This CDR3 is CATSENSKSHETQYF. The CDR3 DNA sequence: TGTGCCACCAGTGAGAACAGCAAGAGCCACGAGACCCAGTACTTC.

The V gene is TRBV6-1, the J gene TRBJ2-5, with D perhaps TRBD2 (6 bases). Trimming took 2 bases from V and 5 from J, leaving 12 bases between them. This CDR3 is built from 14 residues. Germline V gene data show CDR1 as MNHNS and CDR2 as SASEGT. CDR3 nucleotides: TGTGCCAGCAGTGAATACGGAGGGGATGAGACCCAGTACTTC. The encoded protein is CASSEYGGDETQYF.